The 19 T cell receptor beta chains presented below share a single source sample, sequenced in a study of regulatory T cells in long-lasting Graves disease. Sample time point: persistent/refractory GD, antithyroid drugs over 5 years with positive TRAb. The TCR library was prepared using RNA isolated from PBMCs. TCR beta libraries were built with iRepertoire HTBI primers and Arm-PCR of CDR3 regions. TCRdb reprocessed the multiplex PCR reads via MiXCR and lists one record per CDR3 protein. The sample lists some 370,000 distinct CDR3 sequences, roughly 20% occurring once. The sequencing here drew on peripheral blood mononuclear cells (PBMCs), taken when the disease was refractory, from a patient treated with antithyroid drugs. The receptors were gathered from a middle-aged woman with Graves disease.

The gene calls are TRBV10-3 and TRBJ2-6, with TRBD2 matching 12 bases. The germline V gene has CDR1 ENHRY and CDR2 SYGVKD. The CDR3 is 18 amino acids. V lost 8 bases to trimming and J lost 0 bases; unmatched junction nucleotides: 8. CDR3 residues: CAILPTSGSRSGANVLTF. CDR3 sequence (DNA): TGTGCCATCCTCCCGACTAGCGGGAGTCGCTCTGGGGCCAACGTCCTGACTTTC.

On this clonotype: A single base is all that separates this from a far larger clone, so a read error is likely. The chain employs TRBV2 and TRBJ2-7; 12 positions agree with TRBD2. The germline gives CDR1 SNHLY, CDR2 FYNNEI. The CDR3 consists of 15 residues. CDR3 protein: CASSRRLAGESEQCF. The CDR3 bases are TGTGCCAGCAGCCGGAGACTAGCGGGAGAGTCCGAGCAGTGCTTC.

There are many counts of this clonotype. This chain connects TRBV12-3 or TRBV12-4 to TRBJ2-5; no clear D gene. The CDR3 runs to 14 residues. V gave up 5 bases and J gave up 5 bases, with 15 bases separating them. CDR3 sequence (DNA): TGTGCCAGCAGTATACCTGGGCAGGTTGAGACCCAGTACTTC. Translating it yields CASSIPGQVETQYF.

The table lists this clonotype with many counts. This chain joins TRBV2 and TRBJ1-5; D ambiguous. The V gene lost 0 bases and the J gene lost 5 bases, with 11 bases spanning the gap. Germline V gene data show CDR1 as SNHLY and CDR2 as FYNNEI. CDR3 size: 15 residues. In DNA form, the CDR3 reads TGTGCCAGCAGTGAAGCGCTGGACCTCCATCAGCCCCAGCATTTT. It encodes CASSEALDLHQPQHF.

The sample holds many counts of this clonotype. The rearrangement uses TRBV28 and TRBJ2-7; D might be TRBD1 or TRBD2, each matching 5 bases. The germline V and J ends were trimmed by 7 bases and 3 bases, with 16 bases remaining between them. The CDR3 runs 14 residues. Germline CDR1 reads MDHEN; CDR2 reads SYDVKM. CDR3 sequence: CASTPPGTSYEQYF. CDR3 DNA sequence: TGTGCCAGCACCCCCCCAGGGACCAGCTACGAGCAGTACTTC.

This clonotype was counted only a few times. V is TRBV10-3 and J is TRBJ2-4, with TRBD2 matching 9 bases. This CDR3 has 15 amino acids. CDR1 and CDR2 from the germline V gene are ENHRY and SYGVKD. V shed 10 bases and J 6 bases; nucleotides not matched to a gene: 13. The CDR3 DNA follows: TGTGCCACAGCGGGGGGCACAGCCCGAACAAACATTCAGTACTTC. Protein: CATAGGTARTNIQYF.

The table lists this clonotype with many counts. CDR3 sequence (DNA): TGTGCCACCAGCAGAGATGTGTACACGGAGACCCAGTACTTC. It translates to CATSRDVYTETQYF. The chain has TRBV15 and TRBJ2-5, with D uncertain. This CDR3 region has 14 residues. The germline gives CDR1 LNHNV, CDR2 YYDKDF (reference sequence). V lost 0 bases, J lost 5 bases, and 10 bases lay in between.

The rearrangement uses TRBV27 and TRBJ1-1; no clear D gene. V was pared by 3 bases and J by 5 bases, with 10 bases between. Germline CDR1 is MNHEY and CDR2 is SMNVEV (reference sequence). The CDR3 consists of 13 residues. In DNA form, the CDR3 reads TGTGCCAGCAGTTTCGAGGGAAGGACTGAAGCTTTCTTT. Translated, it gives CASSFEGRTEAFF.

This clonotype has just a few counts. The rearrangement links TRBV27 to TRBJ1-3; D is undetermined. The CDR3 consists of 14 residues. V was clipped by 7 bases and J by 2 bases, with 12 bases between them. Germline loops: CDR1 MNHEY, CDR2 SMNVEV (reference sequence). The CDR3 DNA is TGTGCCAGCAAGACAACCCTTGCTGGAAACACCATATATTTT. Translated, it gives CASKTTLAGNTIYF.

This clonotype was seen at least ten times. V usage is TRBV6-5 and J usage is TRBJ2-7; no firm D call. The CDR3 loop spans 13 amino acids. The V gene lost 2 bases and the J gene lost 1 base, with 6 bases spanning the gap. Germline assignment: CDR1 MNHEY and CDR2 SVGAGI. In DNA form, the CDR3 reads TGTGCCAGCAGTTACCGGAAGTCCTACGAGCAGTACTTC. Its translation is CASSYRKSYEQYF.

The gene calls are TRBV25-1 and TRBJ2-7; 7 bases agree with TRBD2. CDR1 MGHDK and CDR2 SYGVNS come from the germline V gene. V lost 3 bases to trimming and J lost 4 bases; unmatched junction nucleotides: 3. This CDR3 region has 13 residues. The CDR3 reads CASSEHGGYEQYF. In DNA, the CDR3 is TGTGCCAGCAGTGAGCACGGGGGGTACGAGCAGTACTTC.

Many counts were recorded for this clonotype. The rearrangement joins TRBV2 to TRBJ1-5; no clear D gene. Germline V gene lookup returns CDR1 SNHLY and CDR2 FYNNEI. This CDR3 comprises 15 residues. Trimming pared 6 bases from V and 0 bases from J, leaving 12 bases between. The CDR3 DNA reads TGTGCCAGCAGCGCCGGACGGGTTAGCAATCAGCCCCAGCATTTT. It is translated as CASSAGRVSNQPQHF.

This clonotype was recorded once. This clone may be a read error of a much larger clone one base away. J is TRBJ1-5 and V is TRBV15, with TRBD1 as a possible D gene (5 bases). Germline values: CDR1 LNHNV, CDR2 YYDKDF (reference sequence). The CDR3 contains 18 residues. The V end was cut by 3 bases, the J end by 3 bases, with 21 bases between. The DNA of the CDR3 is TGTGCCACCAGCAGGGTTGGGGCAGGGAGAATGGACAATCAGCCCCAGCATTTT. It yields the protein CATSRVGAGRMDNQPQHF. Combining the CDR3 with reference TRBV15 and TRBJ1-5 gives the whole variable domain DAMVIQNPRYQVTQFGKPVTLSCSQTLNHNVMYWYQQKSSQAPKLLFHYYDKDFNNEADTPDNFQSRRPNTSFCFLDIRSPGLGDTAMYLCATSRVGAGRMDNQPQHFGDGTRLSIL.

Turning to this clonotype: A read error is possible here, since a much larger clone lies one base away. This chain links TRBV28 with TRBJ1-1; 10 bases agree with TRBD1. CDR1 is MDHEN, CDR2 SYDVKM, per germline. This CDR3 has 17 residues. The CDR3, as DNA: TGTGCCAGCAGTTTAGCTTACCCCGGGACAGGGGACACTGGAGCTTTCTTT. Translation gives CASSLAYPGTGDTGAFF.

In this sample, this clonotype turned up many times. The chain employs TRBV6-1 and TRBJ2-3, with 14 positions matching TRBD2. The ends lost 6 bases at V and 6 bases at J; junction bases unmatched: 5. The CDR3 is 15 amino acids. Germline CDR1 is MNHNS and CDR2 is SASEGT. CDR3 protein: CASSPGLAGEDTQYF. Here the CDR3 DNA reads TGTGCCAGCAGCCCGGGACTAGCGGGAGAGGATACGCAGTATTTT.

This chain links TRBV12-3 or TRBV12-4 with TRBJ2-1; D may correspond to TRBD1 or TRBD2 (5 bases each). Between the trimmed V and J ends, which lost 3 bases and 2 bases, there was a span of 8 bases. The CDR3 runs to 14 residues. In DNA, the CDR3 is TGTGCCAGCAGTTTGCCGGGGCCCTACAATGAGCAGTTCTTC. It yields the protein CASSLPGPYNEQFF.

There are a few counts of this clonotype. A much larger clonotype is one base distant, so this may be a read error. This chain joins TRBV28 and TRBJ2-7; D is uncertain. This CDR3 spans 14 amino acids. CDR1 is MDHEN, CDR2 SYDVKM, per germline. The CDR3 DNA reads as TGTGCCAGCAGCCGGACCGCCGTTCCCTACAAGCAGTACTTC. Its protein product is CASSRTAVPYKQYF.

V usage is TRBV30 and J usage is TRBJ2-7; 8 bases map to TRBD1. V was clipped by 2 bases and J by 3 bases; unmatched bases: 9. CDR1 GTSNPN and CDR2 SVGIG come from the germline V gene (reference sequence). The CDR3 consists of 15 residues. CDR3: CAWSPKARGRYEQYF. CDR3 in DNA: TGTGCCTGGAGTCCCAAGGCCAGGGGGCGCTACGAGCAGTACTTC.

This clonotype was recorded at least ten times. The genes are TRBV12-3 or TRBV12-4 and TRBJ1-2, with D uncertain. Trimming took 4 bases from V and 0 from J, leaving 15 bases between them. This CDR3 region has 16 residues. CDR3 sequence (DNA): TGTGCCAGCAGTTCATGGGCCGGACCCTCTAACTATGGCTACACCTTC. Protein sequence: CASSSWAGPSNYGYTF.